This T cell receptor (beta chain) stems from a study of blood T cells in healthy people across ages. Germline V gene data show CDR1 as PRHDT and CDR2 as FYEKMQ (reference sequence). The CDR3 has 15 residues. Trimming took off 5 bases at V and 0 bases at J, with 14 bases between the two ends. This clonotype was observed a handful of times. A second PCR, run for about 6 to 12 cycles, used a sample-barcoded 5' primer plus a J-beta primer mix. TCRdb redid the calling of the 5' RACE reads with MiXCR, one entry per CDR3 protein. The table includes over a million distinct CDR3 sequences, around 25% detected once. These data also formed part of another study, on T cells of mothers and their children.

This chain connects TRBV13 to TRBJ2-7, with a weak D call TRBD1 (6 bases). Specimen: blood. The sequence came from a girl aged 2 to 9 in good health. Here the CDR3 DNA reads TGTGCCAGCAGCCAAATTACAGGGAGCTCCTACGAGCAGTACTTC. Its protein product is CASSQITGSSYEQYF.